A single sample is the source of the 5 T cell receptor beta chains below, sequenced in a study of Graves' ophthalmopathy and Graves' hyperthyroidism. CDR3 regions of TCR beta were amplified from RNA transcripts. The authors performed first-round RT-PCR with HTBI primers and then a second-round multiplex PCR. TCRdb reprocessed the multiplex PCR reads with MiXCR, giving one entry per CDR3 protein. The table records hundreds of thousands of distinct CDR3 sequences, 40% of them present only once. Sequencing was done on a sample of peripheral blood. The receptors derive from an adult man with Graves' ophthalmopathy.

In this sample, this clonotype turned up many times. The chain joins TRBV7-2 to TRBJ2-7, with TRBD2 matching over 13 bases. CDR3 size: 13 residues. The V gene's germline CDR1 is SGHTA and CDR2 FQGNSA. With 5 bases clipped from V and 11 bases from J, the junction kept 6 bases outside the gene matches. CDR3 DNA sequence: TGTGCCAGCAGCCACGGACTAGCGGGAGTTAAGTACTTC. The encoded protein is CASSHGLAGVKYF. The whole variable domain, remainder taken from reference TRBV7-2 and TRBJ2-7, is GAGVSQSPSNKVTEKGKDVELRCDPISGHTALYWYRQSLGQGLEFLIYFQGNSAPDKSGLPSDRFSAERTGGSVSTLTIQRTQQEDSAVYLCASSHGLAGVKYFGPGTRLTVT.

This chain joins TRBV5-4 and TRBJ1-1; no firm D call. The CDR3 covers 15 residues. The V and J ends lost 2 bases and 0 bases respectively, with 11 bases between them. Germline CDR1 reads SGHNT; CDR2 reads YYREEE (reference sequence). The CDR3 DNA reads TGTGCCAGCAGCTTACGGGCAGGCATGAACACTGAAGCTTTCTTT. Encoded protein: CASSLRAGMNTEAFF.

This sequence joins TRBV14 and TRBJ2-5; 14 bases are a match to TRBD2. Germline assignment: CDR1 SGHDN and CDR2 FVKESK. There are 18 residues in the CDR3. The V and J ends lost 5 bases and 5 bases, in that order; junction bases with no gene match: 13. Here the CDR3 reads CASSVLSTGLAGAETQYF. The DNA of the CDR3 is TGTGCCAGCAGCGTTCTCTCCACGGGACTAGCGGGAGCGGAGACCCAGTACTTC.

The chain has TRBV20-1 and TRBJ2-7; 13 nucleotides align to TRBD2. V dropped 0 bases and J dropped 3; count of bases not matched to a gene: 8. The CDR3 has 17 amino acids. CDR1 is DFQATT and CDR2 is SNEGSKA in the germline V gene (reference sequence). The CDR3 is CSARDLGLAGPGYEQYF. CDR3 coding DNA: TGCAGTGCTAGAGACTTGGGACTAGCGGGACCCGGCTACGAGCAGTACTTC.

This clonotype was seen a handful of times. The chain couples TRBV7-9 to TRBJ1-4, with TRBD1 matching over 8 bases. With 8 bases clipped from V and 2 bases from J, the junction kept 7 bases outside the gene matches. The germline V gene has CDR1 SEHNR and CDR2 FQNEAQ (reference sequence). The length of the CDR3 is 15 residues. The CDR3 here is CASRIQGVTNEKLFF. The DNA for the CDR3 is TGTGCCAGCCGGATACAGGGGGTGACTAATGAAAAACTGTTTTTT.